Each of the 5 T cell receptor beta chains below was sequenced from the same sample in a study of cytotoxic CD8 clonotypes in ibrutinib-treated CLL. TCRdb keeps only in-frame clones here, not all; method: immunoSEQ multiplex PCR. Of around 30,000 clones detected, less than 75% appear once; the ten largest clones hold less than 6%. The material was PBMCs, obtained before ibrutinib treatment. These receptors were obtained from a human donor with chronic lymphocytic leukemia.

The chain couples TRBV11-2 to TRBJ2-7; D ambiguous. The germline V and J ends were trimmed by 3 bases and 2 bases, with 8 bases remaining between them. Germline V gene sequence: CDR1 SGHAT, CDR2 FQNNGV. The CDR3 contains 13 residues. The CDR3, as DNA: TGTGCCAGCAGCTTCACCGGTGCCTACGAGCAGTACTTC. Translation: CASSFTGAYEQYF.

The chain joins TRBV11-2 to TRBJ2-7, with D possibly being TRBD2 (6 bases). Trimming pared 5 bases from V and 2 bases from J, leaving 13 bases between. Germline V gene lookup returns CDR1 SGHAT and CDR2 FQNNGV. This CDR3 is built from 14 residues. The CDR3 loop is CASSREAGPYEQYF. In nucleotides, the CDR3 is TGTGCCAGCAGCCGAGAGGCGGGGCCCTACGAGCAGTACTTC.

The chain employs TRBV19 and TRBJ2-5, with unresolved D. The CDR3 is 17 residues long. Germline-derived CDR1 and CDR2 are LNHDA and SQIVND (reference sequence). V was pared by 1 base and J by 4 bases, with 19 bases between. CDR3 sequence reads: CASSIVPDTVARETQYF. The CDR3 nucleotides read TGTGCCAGTAGTATAGTCCCAGATACAGTTGCCAGAGAGACCCAGTACTTC.

This chain joins TRBV19 and TRBJ1-2; maybe TRBD1 (5 bases). From germline, CDR1 is LNHDA and CDR2 SQIVND (reference sequence). Trimming left V 6 bases short and J 7 bases short, with 18 bases between. CDR3 length: 14 amino acids. CDR3 in amino acids: CASRRTRGLGGYTF. CDR3 sequence (DNA): TGTGCCAGTAGACGGACGAGGGGCTTGGGTGGCTACACCTTC. Complete variable domain (other parts from reference TRBV19 and TRBJ1-2): DGGITQSPKYLFRKEGQNVTLSCEQNLNHDAMYWYRQDPGQGLRLIYYSQIVNDFQKGDIAEGYSVSREKKESFPLTVTSAQKNPTAFYLCASRRTRGLGGYTFGSGTRLTVV.

The chain uses TRBV5-1 and TRBJ1-1, with 7 bases that match TRBD1. V dropped 5 bases and J dropped 0; count of bases not matched to a gene: 4. This CDR3 region has 14 residues. CDR1 and CDR2 (germline): SGHRS, YFSETQ. CDR3 in DNA: TGCGCCAGCAGTGGGGACAGCTTGAACACTGAAGCTTTCTTT. Translation gives CASSGDSLNTEAFF.